This TCR beta chain was sequenced during a study of shared clonotypes between healthy human individuals. The overall study: The composition of the donors was two women and a few men aged 18 to 49. Overall study findings and caveats: Across a handful of donors, naive CD4 shared approximately 4.5%, naive CD8 over 3%, memory CD4 2.3%, memory CD8 around 0.42%.

As concerns this clone: Its cognate antigen is unknown.

The table came from immunoSEQ multiplex PCR; TCRdb's copy has only in-frame clones and leaves some out. The sample has around 940,000 clones; 60% to 85% are singletons. The donors were adults (healthy and HIV-negative) with no recent acute infections or vaccinations. V was cut by 1 base and J by 0 bases, with 11 bases left in between. Per germline, CDR1 SGHRS and CDR2 YFSETQ. This CDR3 region has 16 residues. The specimen was memory CD4+ T cells sorted from blood. Regarding subset: CD45RA-negative fraction. The sequence was obtained from a man younger than 35 in good health. The V call is TRBV5-1, the J call TRBJ1-3; D is undetermined. CDR3 protein: CASSLQSVISGNTIYF. CDR3 DNA sequence: TGCGCCAGCAGCTTGCAGTCGGTGATCTCTGGAAACACCATATATTTT.